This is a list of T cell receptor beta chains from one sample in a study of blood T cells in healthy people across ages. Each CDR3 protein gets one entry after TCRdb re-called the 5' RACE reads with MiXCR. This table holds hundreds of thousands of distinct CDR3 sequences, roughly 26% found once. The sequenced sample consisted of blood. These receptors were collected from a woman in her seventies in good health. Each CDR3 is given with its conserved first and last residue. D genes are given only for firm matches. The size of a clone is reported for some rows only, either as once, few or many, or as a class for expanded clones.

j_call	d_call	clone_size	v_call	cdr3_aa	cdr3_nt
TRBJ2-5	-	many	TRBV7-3	CASSKSLGETQYF	TGTGCCAGCAGCAAGTCCCTTGGAGAGACCCAGTACTTC
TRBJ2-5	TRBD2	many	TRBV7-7	CASSRIAGETQYF	TGTGCTAGCAGCCGTATAGCGGGAGAGACCCAGTACTTC
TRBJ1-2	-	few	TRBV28	CASGTHGYTF	TGTGCCAGCGGAACCCATGGCTACACCTTC
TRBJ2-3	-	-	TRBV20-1	CSATDRPSTDTQYF	TGCAGTGCTACCGACAGACCTAGCACAGATACGCAGTATTTT
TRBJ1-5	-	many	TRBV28	CASSLGGPQHF	TGTGCCAGCAGTTTAGGAGGGCCCCAGCATTTT
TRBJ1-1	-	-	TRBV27	CASSPGRRGNTEAFF	TGTGCCAGCAGTCCAGGGCGCCGGGGGAACACTGAAGCTTTCTTT
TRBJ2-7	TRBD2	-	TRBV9	CASSVSAGAYEQYF	TGTGCCAGCAGCGTAAGTGCGGGGGCCTACGAGCAGTACTTC
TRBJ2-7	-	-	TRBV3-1	CASSQDPRRLSYEQYF	TGTGCCAGCAGCCAAGATCCTAGACGCCTCTCCTACGAGCAGTACTTC
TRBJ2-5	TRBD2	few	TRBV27	CASSQLAVKETQYF	TGTGCCAGCAGTCAACTAGCGGTGAAAGAGACCCAGTACTTC
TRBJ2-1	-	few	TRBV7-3	CASSLSGTVPLVQFF	TGTGCCAGCAGCTTAAGCGGGACAGTGCCTCTGGTGCAGTTCTTC
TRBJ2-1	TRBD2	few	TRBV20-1	CSARSSGHNEQFF	TGCAGTGCTAGATCTAGCGGGCACAATGAGCAGTTCTTC
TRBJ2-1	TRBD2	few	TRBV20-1	CSGEGRKNEQFF	TGCAGTGGGGAGGGGAGGAAGAATGAGCAGTTCTTC
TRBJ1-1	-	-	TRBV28	CASARILNTEAFF	TGTGCCAGCGCACGGATATTGAACACTGAAGCTTTCTTT
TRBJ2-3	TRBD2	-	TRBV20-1	CSGKREGDTQYF	TGCAGTGGAAAGCGGGAGGGGGATACGCAGTATTTT
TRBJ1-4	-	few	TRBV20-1	CSALDRIDEKLFF	TGCAGTGCTTTAGACAGGATCGACGAAAAACTGTTTTTT
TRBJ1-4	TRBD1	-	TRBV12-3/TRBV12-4	CASTLMGTGRIEKLFF	TGTGCCAGCACTCTGATGGGGACAGGTCGGATTGAAAAACTGTTTTTT
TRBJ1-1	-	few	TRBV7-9	CANSLTRRTGTQTEAFF	TGTGCCAACAGCTTAACAAGACGGACCGGGACGCAAACTGAAGCTTTCTTT
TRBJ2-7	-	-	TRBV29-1	CSVEGGGYPTYEQYF	TGCAGCGTTGAGGGGGGCGGATACCCAACCTACGAGCAGTACTTC
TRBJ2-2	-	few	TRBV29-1	CSVARVTGELFF	TGCAGCGTTGCGCGGGTAACCGGGGAGCTGTTTTTT
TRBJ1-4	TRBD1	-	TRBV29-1	CSVDRGNEKLFF	TGCAGCGTTGACAGGGGGAACGAAAAACTGTTTTTT
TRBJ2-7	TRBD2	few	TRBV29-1	CSVRGLAGSSYEQYF	TGCAGCGTTAGAGGACTAGCGGGTAGCTCCTACGAGCAGTACTTC
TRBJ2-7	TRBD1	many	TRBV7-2	CASSRDRGYEQYF	TGTGCCAGCAGCAGGGACAGAGGCTACGAGCAGTACTTC
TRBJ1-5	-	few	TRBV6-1	CASSRWGGEVSQPQHF	TGTGCCAGCAGCAGGTGGGGGGGCGAGGTCAGTCAGCCCCAGCATTTT
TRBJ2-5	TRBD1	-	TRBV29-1	CSVGLPGGQETQYF	TGCAGCGTTGGTCTCCCAGGGGGCCAAGAGACCCAGTACTTC
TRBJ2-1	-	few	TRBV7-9	CASSLGGTGYNEQFF	TGTGCCAGCAGCTTAGGTGGGACGGGTTACAATGAGCAGTTCTTC
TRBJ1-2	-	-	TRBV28	CASSSPGGYTF	TGTGCCAGCAGCTCTCCTGGGGGCTACACCTTC
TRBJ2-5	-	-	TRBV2	CASRDGGEAQYF	TGTGCTAGCAGGGACGGGGGAGAGGCCCAGTACTTC
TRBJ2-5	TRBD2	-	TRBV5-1	CASSPYIQRGLQETQYF	TGCGCCAGCAGCCCTTACATCCAGCGGGGCCTTCAAGAGACCCAGTACTTC
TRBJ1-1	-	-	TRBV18	CASSEAGVTEAFF	TGTGCCAGCTCAGAAGCAGGGGTGACTGAAGCTTTCTTT
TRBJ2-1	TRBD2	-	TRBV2	CASNQAGPRWEFF	TGTGCCAGCAATCAAGCGGGACCCCGGTGGGAGTTCTTC
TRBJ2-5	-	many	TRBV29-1	CSVPVGGLRETQYF	TGCAGCGTTCCGGTAGGGGGGCTTCGAGAGACCCAGTACTTC
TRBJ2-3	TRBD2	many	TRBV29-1	CSAPGGDTQYF	TGCAGCGCCCCGGGAGGAGATACGCAGTATTTT
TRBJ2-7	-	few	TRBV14	CASSQVRGRSYEQYF	TGTGCCAGCAGCCAAGTCCGAGGCCGCTCCTACGAGCAGTACTTC
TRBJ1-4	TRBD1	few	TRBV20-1	CSARSGTGEKLFF	TGCAGTGCTAGATCGGGGACAGGAGAAAAACTGTTTTTT
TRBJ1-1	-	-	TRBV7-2	CASSFLPWGPNTEAFF	TGTGCCAGCAGTTTTCTCCCATGGGGGCCGAACACTGAAGCTTTCTTT
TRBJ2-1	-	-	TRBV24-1	CATSELATNANEQFF	TGTGCCACCAGTGAACTAGCTACAAATGCCAATGAGCAGTTCTTC
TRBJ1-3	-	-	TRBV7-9	CASSPRGSGNTIYF	TGTGCCAGCAGCCCCAGGGGTTCTGGAAACACCATATATTTT
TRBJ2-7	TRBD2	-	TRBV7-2	CASSIGLAGSYEQYF	TGTGCCAGCAGCATAGGACTAGCGGGTTCCTACGAGCAGTACTTC
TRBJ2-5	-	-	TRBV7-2	CASSLWTVLSLKETQYF	TGTGCCAGCAGCTTATGGACCGTGTTGAGTTTAAAGGAGACCCAGTACTTC
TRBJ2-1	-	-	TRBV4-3	CASSQAAGATSNEQFF	TGCGCCAGCAGCCAAGCAGCAGGGGCCACTTCCAATGAGCAGTTCTTC
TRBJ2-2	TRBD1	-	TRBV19	CASIPRGTGNTGELFF	TGTGCCAGTATCCCCAGGGGGACAGGGAACACCGGGGAGCTGTTTTTT
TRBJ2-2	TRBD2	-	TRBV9	CASSVGAGRNTGELFF	TGTGCCAGCAGCGTAGGAGCGGGACGGAACACCGGGGAGCTGTTTTTT
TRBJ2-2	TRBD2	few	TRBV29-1	CSVVLAGGNTGELFF	TGCAGCGTTGTACTTGCGGGAGGGAACACCGGGGAGTTGTTTTTT
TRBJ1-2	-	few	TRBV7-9	CASSLSSPKGNYGYTF	TGTGCCAGCAGCTTATCATCCCCGAAAGGGAACTATGGCTACACCTTC
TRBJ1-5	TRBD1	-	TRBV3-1	CASSQAGGAQPQHF	TGTGCCAGCAGCCAAGCAGGGGGTGCTCAGCCCCAGCATTTT
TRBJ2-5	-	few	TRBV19	CASSTGIQETQYF	TGTGCCAGTAGCACAGGGATTCAAGAGACCCAGTACTTC
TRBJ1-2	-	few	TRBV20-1	CSASRGSYGYTF	TGCAGTGCTAGCAGAGGTAGCTATGGCTACACCTTC
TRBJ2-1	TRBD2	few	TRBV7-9	CASSLGSGRRYNEQFF	TGTGCCAGCAGCTTGGGGAGCGGGAGACGGTACAATGAGCAGTTCTTC
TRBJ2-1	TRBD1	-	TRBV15	CATKSTGNHNEQFF	TGTGCCACCAAATCGACAGGGAACCACAATGAGCAGTTCTTC
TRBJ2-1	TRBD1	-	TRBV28	CASTEDRVGNEQFF	TGTGCCAGCACCGAGGACAGGGTGGGTAATGAGCAGTTCTTC
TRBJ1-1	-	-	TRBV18	CASSPAGANTEAFF	TGTGCCAGCTCACCGGCGGGGGCGAACACTGAAGCTTTCTTT
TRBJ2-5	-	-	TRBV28	CASSSRPQETQYF	TGTGCCAGCAGTTCTCGGCCACAAGAGACCCAGTACTTC
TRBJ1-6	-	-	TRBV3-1	CASSPRGSVGSPLHF	TGTGCCAGCAGCCCACGAGGGAGTGTGGGTTCACCCCTCCACTTT
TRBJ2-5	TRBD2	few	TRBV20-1	CSATGTSGSKETQYF	TGCAGTGCTACCGGGACTAGCGGGTCCAAAGAGACCCAGTACTTC
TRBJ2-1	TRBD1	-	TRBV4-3	CASSQGTGNNEQFF	TGCGCCAGCAGCCAAGGGACAGGGAACAATGAGCAGTTCTTC
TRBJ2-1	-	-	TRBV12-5	CASGPQGGNEQFF	TGTGCTAGTGGGCCCCAGGGTGGCAATGAGCAGTTCTTC
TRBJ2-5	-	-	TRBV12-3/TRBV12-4	CASSFEETGDGQETQYF	TGTGCCAGCAGTTTCGAGGAAACGGGAGATGGGCAAGAGACCCAGTACTTC
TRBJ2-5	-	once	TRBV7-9	CASSSLEAGETQYF	TGTGCCAGCAGCTCACTAGAAGCAGGCGAGACCCAGTACTTC
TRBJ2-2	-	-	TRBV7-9	CASSLRSGVTTGELFF	TGTGCCAGCAGCTTAAGATCAGGGGTCACCACCGGGGAGCTGTTTTTT
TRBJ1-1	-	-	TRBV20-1	CSAQRGSTEAFF	TGCAGTGCTCAGAGGGGGTCCACTGAAGCTTTCTTT